This T cell receptor beta chain was captured in a study of post-analysis software for immune sequencing data. The authors incorporated unique molecular identifiers into the TCR beta cDNA libraries. TCRdb fed the PCR reads into MiXCR, producing one record per CDR3 protein. The sample holds about 620,000 distinct CDR3 sequences, roughly 40% seen once. The CDR3 spans 14 residues. Germline lookup yields CDR1 MNHEY and CDR2 SVGAGI. Trimming cost V 7 bases and J 2 bases, with 14 bases left between them. Study-level results: Included in a set of roughly five TRBV segments more frequent in patients than controls were TRBV5-6, TRBV5-1 and TRBV20-1.

This clonotype was observed a handful of times. What it binds is not known. J is TRBJ1-2 and V is TRBV6-5; the D gene is possibly TRBD1 (5 bases). The origin of this receptor is a girl aged 10 to 17 with multiple sclerosis. Sequencing was done on a sample of blood. The CDR3 coding sequence is TGTGCCAGCACTGATTTAGGGGTCAACTATGGCTACACCTTC. Translating gives CASTDLGVNYGYTF.